This TCR beta chain was recovered during a study of long-term antiretroviral therapy in people with HIV. This was the immunoSEQ v3.0 assay at survey level. TCRdb's table, derived via immunoSEQ multiplex PCR, lists solely in-frame clones and lacks some. The sample has some 35,000 clones; about four fifths are singletons. Samples held roughly 0.95-10 million cryopreserved PBMC before DNA extraction. Deletions cut 4 bases from V and 5 bases from J, with 15 bases between. The CDR3 has 14 amino acids. Germline CDR1 reads MGHDK; CDR2 reads SYGVNS. The receptor comes from a man in his fifties with HIV. The specimen was unsorted PBMCs, collected 3 years after starting antiretroviral therapy. This chain uses TRBV25-1 with TRBJ2-7; possibly TRBD1 for D (5 bases). The CDR3 is CASSAQGRGDEQYF. The CDR3 region has the DNA TGTGCCAGCAGTGCGCAGGGCCGAGGAGACGAGCAGTACTTC.